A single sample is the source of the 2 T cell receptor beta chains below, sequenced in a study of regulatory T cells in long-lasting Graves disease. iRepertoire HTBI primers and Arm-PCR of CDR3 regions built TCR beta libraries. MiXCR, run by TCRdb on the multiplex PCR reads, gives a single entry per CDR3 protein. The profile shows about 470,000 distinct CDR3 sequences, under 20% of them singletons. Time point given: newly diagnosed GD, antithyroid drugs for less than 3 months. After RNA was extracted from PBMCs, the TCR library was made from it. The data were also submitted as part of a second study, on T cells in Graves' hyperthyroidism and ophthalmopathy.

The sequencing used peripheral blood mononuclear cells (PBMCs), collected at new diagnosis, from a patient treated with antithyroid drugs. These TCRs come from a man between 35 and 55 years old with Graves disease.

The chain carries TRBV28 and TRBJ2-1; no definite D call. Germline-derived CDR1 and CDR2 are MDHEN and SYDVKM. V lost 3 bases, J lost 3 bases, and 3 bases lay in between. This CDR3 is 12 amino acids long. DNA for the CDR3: TGTGCCAGCAGTTTTTTCTACAATGAGCAGTTCTTC. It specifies CASSFFYNEQFF.

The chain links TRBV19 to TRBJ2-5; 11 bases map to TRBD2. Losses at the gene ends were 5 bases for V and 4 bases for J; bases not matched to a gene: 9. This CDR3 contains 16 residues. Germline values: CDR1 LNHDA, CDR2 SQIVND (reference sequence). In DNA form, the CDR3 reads TGTGCCAGTAGTGGGCCGACTAGCGGGATTGTAGAGACCCAGTACTTC. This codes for CASSGPTSGIVETQYF.